Sequencing of this T cell receptor beta chain was carried out in a study of patients and donors after allogeneic stem cell transplantation (dated by TCRdb to 2019 to 2021). The library was obtained by RT-PCR. Sequenced on a NextSeq 550. Clones were called with MiXCR by TCRdb after fastp trimmed the public reads at Q25, and only in-frame beta chains were retained. CDR3 protein sequences are deduplicated, and each keeps its most common genes and DNA. Recorded for this sample are some 230,000 distinct CDR3 sequences; roughly 14% of them occurred a single time. Roughly 12% of the sample goes to the ten largest clones. Of note for this clonotype: Its antigen remains undetermined. Base qualities are not provided; no much larger clone lies one nucleotide away.

The CDR3 covers 15 residues, taking in both the cysteine and the phenylalanine. CDR3 DNA only is kept here, 45 bases in frame from base 1. In the germline V gene, CDR1 corresponds to SGHRS and CDR2 to YFSETQ. Trimming costs V 6 bases and J 0 bases, and their ends lie 10 bases apart. Recombination joined TRBV5-1 with TRBJ1-6, and the D gene may be TRBD1, 6 bases matching. Sequenced sample: blood, either unsorted or a sorted T cell fraction (not recorded which). The TCR sequence derives from a human donor who was either an allogeneic HSCT recipient or a stem cell or donor lymphocyte infusion donor (not recorded which). It is not recorded whose cells these are; they may come from a transplant donor. The nucleotide sequence reads as follows: TGCGCCAGCAAGGAGGGGGGCTCCTATAATTCACCCCTCCACTTT. Its translation is CASKEGGSYNSPLHF.